The subject of this entry is one T cell receptor (beta chain). No antigen is known for it. The input lacks base qualities; no much larger clone sits a single base away. Flow cytometry had shown CD8+CD57+ cell expansion in the patients selected for sequencing. Severe acquired aplastic anemia was diagnosed in all patients according to International Study of Aplastic Anemia and Agranulocytosis and Camitta criteria. No therapy had been received by the patients at the time of blood sampling. In the study, sorted CD4+ and CD8+ blood T cells from patients with severe aplastic anemia and from healthy subjects underwent deep sequencing of TCR repertoires. In the USA, patient enrollment took place under clinicaltrials.gov protocols 00001620, 01623167, 00001397, 00071045, 00081523 and 00961064. Ficoll-Paque density gradient centrifugation was used to isolate peripheral blood mononuclear cells. Before DNA extraction, CD4+ and CD8+ T cells were sorted by FACS or by magnetic beads.

The data originate from a study of CD8+CD57+ T cells in acquired aplastic anemia (dated by TCRdb to the late 2010s). Concerning the study at large: DNA extracted from sorted CD4+ and CD8+ cells had a mean of around 3 ug, with a range of roughly 0.19 to 27.4 ug. CD8+CD57+ expansion was defined as frequency above the mean frequency observed in healthy subjects.

Study-level results and caveats: Between patients and healthy controls, no significant difference in CD8+ Simpson's diversity was found (P=0.060). Although 25 to 30 CD8+ CDR3 sequences were shared by patients and controls, these sequences appeared highly expressed in patients and within the immunodominant clones of patients.

V was cut back by 3 bases and J by 4 bases, leaving a gap of 12 bases between them. From the cysteine up to the phenylalanine, the CDR3 has a length of 15 residues. This entry keeps only the CDR3 DNA: 45 bases, framed from base 1. From the germline V gene, CDR1 is SGHTA and CDR2 is FQGNSA. Genomic DNA served as template for TCR beta VDJ combination and CDR3 sequence profiling. TCR repertoire sequencing was run on an Illumina HiSeq 2000. The paper's data handling went like this. Repertoire assessment relied on Simpson's diversity index, CDR3 size and DJ length profiles, and TRBV/TRBJ rearrangement plots. The most abundant DNA sequence in the deep sequencing data was taken as the immunodominant clone. CDR3 amino acid sequences were checked for sharing across subjects and were also compared against the VDJdb database and published repertoires. TCRdb's own reprocessing of the public reads used fastp at Q25 and MiXCR and kept productive beta chains. Merged by CDR3 protein, the rows form single entries marked with the most common genes and DNA. What appears here as the V and J calls and clone size reflects TCRdb's work, not the paper's. Present in this sample are 400,000 to 600,000 distinct CDR3 sequences, around 33% of which were seen just once. Roughly 0.8% of the sample comes from the top ten.

The sequenced sample was sorted CD4+, CD8+, or CD8+CD57+ T cells (not recorded which) from PBMCs. The chain is encoded by TRBV7-2 joined to TRBJ1-4; the D gene cannot be resolved reliably. The TCR comes from a human donor with aplastic anemia. The CDR3 region: CASSFDAAINEKLFF. The DNA sequence reads TGTGCCAGCAGCTTCGACGCAGCCATTAATGAAAAACTGTTTTTT. The CDR3, completed at both ends by the reference TRBV7-2 and TRBJ1-4 genes, gives the full variable domain GAGVSQSPSNKVTEKGKDVELRCDPISGHTALYWYRQSLGQGLEFLIYFQGNSAPDKSGLPSDRFSAERTGGSVSTLTIQRTQQEDSAVYLCASSFDAAINEKLFFGSGTQLSVL.